Listed below are T cell receptor beta chains from one sample, sequenced in a study of T cell responses to AZD1222 COVID-19 vaccine. TCRdb keeps only in-frame clones here, not all; method: immunoSEQ multiplex PCR. The table shows about 120,000 clones, with approximately 87% occurring only once. The sequences come from peripheral blood, collected on day 0 of AZD1222 vaccination. These receptors all stem from an adult in good health. The CDR3 runs from the conserved cysteine through the conserved F or W. The order of the fields is CDR3 DNA, CDR3 protein, clone size, D gene, V gene, J gene. The D gene is left open where the match is weak. Not all rows give a size; the values are once, few, many and, for expanded clones, a class.

CDR3 DNA: TGTGCCAGCAGCGCTCATGACAGGGGAAGCAATCAGCCCCAGCATTTT; CDR3 protein: CASSAHDRGSNQPQHF; clone size: .; D gene: TRBD1; V gene: TRBV9; J gene: TRBJ1-5
CDR3 DNA: TGTGCCAGTACGTGGGGTGCGATCACAGATACGCAGTATTTT; CDR3 protein: CASTWGAITDTQYF; clone size: .; D gene: .; V gene: TRBV19; J gene: TRBJ2-3
CDR3 DNA: TGTGCCAGCAGCATAGAGAGGGGCAATGAGCAGTTCTTC; CDR3 protein: CASSIERGNEQFF; clone size: .; D gene: .; V gene: TRBV19; J gene: TRBJ2-1
CDR3 DNA: TGTGCCAGCAGCCCGACAATGGACTATGGCTACACCTTC; CDR3 protein: CASSPTMDYGYTF; clone size: .; D gene: .; V gene: TRBV11-2; J gene: TRBJ1-2
CDR3 DNA: TGTGCCAGCAGCCAAGATGTAGTCCCAGGGAACGAGCAGTACTTC; CDR3 protein: CASSQDVVPGNEQYF; clone size: .; D gene: .; V gene: TRBV3-1/TRBV3-2; J gene: TRBJ2-7
CDR3 DNA: TGTGCCAGCATCCCCGGGACAGCGAATGAAAAACTGTTTTTT; CDR3 protein: CASIPGTANEKLFF; clone size: .; D gene: TRBD1; V gene: TRBV2; J gene: TRBJ1-4
CDR3 DNA: TGTGCCAGCATTGGGGGCCGATACAATGAGCAGTTCTTC; CDR3 protein: CASIGGRYNEQFF; clone size: .; D gene: .; V gene: TRBV6-5; J gene: TRBJ2-1
CDR3 DNA: TGTGCCAGCAGCCAAGTGGGGACAGGCGGTTCACCCCTCCACTTT; CDR3 protein: CASSQVGTGGSPLHF; clone size: .; D gene: TRBD1; V gene: TRBV14; J gene: TRBJ1-6
CDR3 DNA: TGTGCCAGCTCGCCGGACAGGGTTGGCTCAGAGACCCAGTACTTC; CDR3 protein: CASSPDRVGSETQYF; clone size: .; D gene: TRBD1; V gene: TRBV18; J gene: TRBJ2-5
CDR3 DNA: TGTGCCAGCATCCCACTATGGGGGAACACTGAAGCTTTCTTT; CDR3 protein: CASIPLWGNTEAFF; clone size: .; D gene: .; V gene: TRBV6-5; J gene: TRBJ1-1
CDR3 DNA: TGTGCCAGCAGTTACGGGATTAGCTATGGCTACACCTTC; CDR3 protein: CASSYGISYGYTF; clone size: .; D gene: .; V gene: TRBV12-3/TRBV12-4; J gene: TRBJ1-2
CDR3 DNA: TGTGCCAGCACCTATGGGAGTGGGGGCTTCTATCAGCCCCAGCATTTT; CDR3 protein: CASTYGSGGFYQPQHF; clone size: .; D gene: .; V gene: TRBV11-1; J gene: TRBJ1-5
CDR3 DNA: TGTGCCAGCAGCTTAAAGATTGGGAGGGAAGCTTTCTTT; CDR3 protein: CASSLKIGREAFF; clone size: few; D gene: .; V gene: TRBV7-2; J gene: TRBJ1-1
CDR3 DNA: TGTGCCAGCAGCGTGGGGGGAGTGGGAGTAGGGAGCTATGGCTACACCTTC; CDR3 protein: CASSVGGVGVGSYGYTF; clone size: .; D gene: .; V gene: TRBV9; J gene: TRBJ1-2